This TCR beta chain is from a study of monozygotic twins with inflammatory bowel disease. TCRdb reprocessed the 5' RACE reads, with one entry per CDR3 protein and no DNA. This repertoire includes about 300,000 distinct CDR3 sequences. CDR1 LNHDA and CDR2 SQIVND come from the germline V gene (reference sequence). This CDR3 spans 14 amino acids. The receptor was derived from a human donor with ulcerative colitis or Crohn's disease, or a healthy co-twin of an affected twin (not recorded which). Sequenced material: blood. This chain joins TRBV19 and TRBJ1-5; TCRdb proposes TRBD1, but this gene call is untestable without DNA. This CDR3 is CASSPRQGTQPQHF.